This T cell receptor (beta chain) was observed in a study of control samples from healthy donors and cancer patients. Trimming pared 6 bases from V and 0 bases from J, leaving 12 bases between. This CDR3 has 15 residues. Looked up from germline, CDR1 is MDHEN and CDR2 is SYDVKM. The assay was immunoSEQ multiplex PCR, and TCRdb's table has in-frame clones only and misses some. This sample has 120,000 or so clones, with roughly 84% found just once. The sequence was obtained from a young man in good health. The chain carries TRBV28 and TRBJ2-1; D is unclear. The sequenced sample consisted of blood. CDR3 nucleotide sequence: TGTGCCAGCAGCGTACCGGGTTCCTCCTACAATGAGCAGTTCTTC. Amino acids: CASSVPGSSYNEQFF.